These T cell receptor beta chains were read from a single sample in a study of blood T cell repertoires in COVID-19. Some clones are missing from TCRdb's copy, which holds only in-frame ones; the method was immunoSEQ multiplex PCR. The table records 250,000 to 350,000 clones, about 88% of them present only once. The sequencing sample was made of peripheral blood. The receptors originated from a human donor with COVID-19, enrolled during active disease. The donor label of this sample is uncertain. CDR3s include the opening cysteine and the closing phenylalanine or tryptophan. Fields, in order: J gene, D gene, clone size, V gene, CDR3 protein, CDR3 DNA. The D gene is left open where the match is weak. Clone size is shown for a subset of rows, as once, few, many or a class of expanded clone.

j_gene: TRBJ2-3
d_gene: TRBD2
abundance: few
v_gene: TRBV5-1
CDR3aa: CASSLEGLAGVDTQYF
CDR3nt: TGCGCCAGCAGCTTGGAGGGGCTAGCGGGAGTGGATACGCAGTATTTT

j_gene: TRBJ1-5
d_gene: NA
abundance: NA
v_gene: TRBV28
CDR3aa: CASSLATQPQHF
CDR3nt: TGTGCCAGCAGCTTAGCTACTCAGCCCCAGCATTTT

j_gene: TRBJ2-7
d_gene: TRBD1
abundance: NA
v_gene: TRBV9
CDR3aa: CASSVGPTGSYEQYF
CDR3nt: TGTGCCAGCAGCGTAGGACCGACAGGGAGTTACGAGCAGTACTTC

j_gene: TRBJ1-2
d_gene: NA
abundance: NA
v_gene: TRBV30
CDR3aa: CAWSALTGNYRSGYTF
CDR3nt: TGTGCCTGGAGTGCCCTGACGGGTAACTACAGGAGTGGCTACACCTTC

j_gene: TRBJ2-1
d_gene: NA
abundance: NA
v_gene: TRBV11-3
CDR3aa: CASSHGTPDNGEQFF
CDR3nt: TGTGCCAGCAGCCACGGGACTCCCGACAACGGTGAGCAGTTCTTC

j_gene: TRBJ1-2
d_gene: NA
abundance: NA
v_gene: TRBV3-1/TRBV3-2
CDR3aa: CASSPLLVTANYGYTF
CDR3nt: TGTGCCAGCAGCCCCCTTTTAGTAACAGCTAACTATGGCTACACCTTC

j_gene: TRBJ2-1
d_gene: TRBD1
abundance: NA
v_gene: TRBV19
CDR3aa: CASSIDVPGQGSGEQFF
CDR3nt: TGTGCCAGTAGTATAGATGTTCCGGGACAGGGTTCGGGGGAGCAGTTCTTC

j_gene: TRBJ1-1
d_gene: TRBD1
abundance: NA
v_gene: TRBV5-5
CDR3aa: CASSWTGDTEAFF
CDR3nt: TGTGCCAGCAGCTGGACAGGGGACACTGAAGCTTTCTTT

j_gene: TRBJ2-7
d_gene: TRBD1
abundance: NA
v_gene: TRBV7-9
CDR3aa: CASSSDRGLLDEQYF
CDR3nt: TGTGCCAGCAGCTCGGACAGGGGGCTGCTCGACGAGCAGTACTTC

j_gene: TRBJ2-1
d_gene: TRBD2
abundance: NA
v_gene: TRBV5-4
CDR3aa: CASSLSPAGDGRFF
CDR3nt: TGTGCCAGCAGCTTGTCTCCAGCGGGAGATGGGAGGTTCTTC

j_gene: TRBJ1-2
d_gene: NA
abundance: NA
v_gene: TRBV5-6
CDR3aa: CASSPSTGYGYTF
CDR3nt: TGTGCCAGCAGCCCTTCTACAGGGTATGGCTACACCTTC

j_gene: TRBJ1-1
d_gene: NA
abundance: NA
v_gene: TRBV5-6
CDR3aa: CASSLGSKPGYTEAFF
CDR3nt: TGTGCCAGCAGCTTGGGCTCAAAACCCGGGTACACTGAAGCTTTCTTT

j_gene: TRBJ2-6
d_gene: TRBD1
abundance: NA
v_gene: TRBV2
CDR3aa: CASIRTGISSGANVLTF
CDR3nt: TGTGCCAGCATCCGGACAGGGATTTCTTCTGGGGCCAACGTCCTGACTTTC

j_gene: TRBJ2-7
d_gene: NA
abundance: NA
v_gene: TRBV6-5
CDR3aa: CARGQGTCEQYF
CDR3nt: TGTGCCAGGGGGCAGGGAACTTGCGAGCAGTACTTC

j_gene: TRBJ1-5
d_gene: NA
abundance: once
v_gene: TRBV5-5
CDR3aa: CASSPTYRTGKFDQHF
CDR3nt: TGTGCCAGCAGCCCAACTTACAGGACCGGCAAATTTGACCAGCATTTT

j_gene: TRBJ2-6
d_gene: NA
abundance: NA
v_gene: TRBV19
CDR3aa: CASSIPGSGANVLTF
CDR3nt: TGTGCCAGTAGTATCCCCGGGTCTGGGGCCAACGTCCTGACTTTC

j_gene: TRBJ2-7
d_gene: NA
abundance: NA
v_gene: TRBV5-1
CDR3aa: CASSLAQATTYEQYF
CDR3nt: TGCGCCAGCAGCTTGGCACAGGCGACAACCTACGAGCAGTACTTC

j_gene: TRBJ1-2
d_gene: NA
abundance: NA
v_gene: TRBV20-1
CDR3aa: CSASQVTYGYTF
CDR3nt: TGCAGTGCTAGTCAGGTAACCTATGGCTACACCTTC

j_gene: TRBJ2-5
d_gene: TRBD1
abundance: NA
v_gene: TRBV7-9
CDR3aa: CASSSPVQDRATQYF
CDR3nt: TGTGCCAGCAGCTCCCCGGTCCAGGACAGGGCGACCCAGTACTTC

j_gene: TRBJ2-1
d_gene: TRBD2
abundance: few
v_gene: TRBV11-2
CDR3aa: CASSLVRLAGAREQFF
CDR3nt: TGTGCCAGCAGCTTAGTGAGGCTAGCGGGAGCCAGAGAGCAGTTCTTC

j_gene: TRBJ1-2
d_gene: NA
abundance: NA
v_gene: TRBV6-1
CDR3aa: CASSEAGGVKGYTF
CDR3nt: TGTGCCAGCAGTGAAGCGGGGGGGGTTAAGGGCTACACCTTC

j_gene: TRBJ1-1
d_gene: NA
abundance: NA
v_gene: TRBV9
CDR3aa: CASSETQGPMKAFF
CDR3nt: TGTGCCAGCAGCGAGACACAGGGTCCTATGAAAGCTTTCTTT

j_gene: TRBJ2-1
d_gene: TRBD2
abundance: NA
v_gene: TRBV7-3
CDR3aa: CASSSPGGVNEQFF
CDR3nt: TGTGCCAGCAGCTCCCCGGGAGGGGTCAATGAGCAGTTCTTC

j_gene: TRBJ2-2
d_gene: TRBD2
abundance: NA
v_gene: TRBV10-1
CDR3aa: CASSESYGLAGGTGELFF
CDR3nt: TGCGCCAGCAGTGAGTCTTACGGACTAGCGGGAGGGACCGGGGAGCTGTTTTTT

j_gene: TRBJ2-7
d_gene: NA
abundance: NA
v_gene: TRBV18
CDR3aa: CASSPPISLYEQYF
CDR3nt: TGTGCCAGCTCACCACCAATCTCACTCTACGAGCAGTACTTC

j_gene: TRBJ1-1
d_gene: NA
abundance: NA
v_gene: TRBV4-1
CDR3aa: CASSQDPSGGGEAFF
CDR3nt: TGCGCCAGCAGCCAAGACCCCTCGGGGGGCGGTGAAGCTTTCTTT

j_gene: TRBJ2-5
d_gene: NA
abundance: NA
v_gene: TRBV29-1
CDR3aa: CSVDRGWETQYF
CDR3nt: TGCAGCGTTGATCGGGGGTGGGAGACCCAGTACTTC

j_gene: TRBJ1-1
d_gene: NA
abundance: NA
v_gene: TRBV28
CDR3aa: CASRRGGFLGAFF
CDR3nt: TGTGCCAGCAGGAGGGGGGGATTTTTAGGAGCTTTCTTT

j_gene: TRBJ2-3
d_gene: TRBD1
abundance: NA
v_gene: TRBV2
CDR3aa: CASRDRGPTDTQYF
CDR3nt: TGTGCCAGCAGGGACAGGGGGCCAACAGATACGCAGTATTTT

j_gene: TRBJ1-2
d_gene: NA
abundance: many
v_gene: TRBV29-1
CDR3aa: CSDRRGWGYTF
CDR3nt: TGCAGCGACCGGCGCGGATGGGGCTACACCTTC

j_gene: TRBJ2-5
d_gene: NA
abundance: NA
v_gene: TRBV7-2
CDR3aa: CASSLGEAQYF
CDR3nt: TGTGCCAGCAGCTTAGGAGAGGCCCAGTACTTC

j_gene: TRBJ2-7
d_gene: NA
abundance: once
v_gene: TRBV20-1
CDR3aa: CSASGDNPTYEQYF
CDR3nt: TGCAGTGCTAGTGGAGACAACCCAACCTACGAGCAGTACTTC

j_gene: TRBJ1-6
d_gene: TRBD1
abundance: NA
v_gene: TRBV27
CDR3aa: CASGGQGYNSPLHF
CDR3nt: TGTGCCAGCGGGGGACAGGGATATAATTCACCCCTCCACTTT

j_gene: TRBJ1-4
d_gene: TRBD1
abundance: few
v_gene: TRBV5-1
CDR3aa: CASSLGQGNEKLFF
CDR3nt: TGCGCCAGCAGCTTGGGACAGGGGAATGAAAAACTGTTTTTT

j_gene: TRBJ2-1
d_gene: NA
abundance: many
v_gene: TRBV7-2
CDR3aa: CASLWRGHNEQFF
CDR3nt: TGTGCCAGCCTGTGGCGGGGTCACAATGAGCAGTTCTTC

j_gene: TRBJ1-1
d_gene: TRBD1
abundance: NA
v_gene: TRBV2
CDR3aa: CASSDRVYAFF
CDR3nt: TGTGCCAGCAGCGACAGGGTGTACGCTTTCTTT

j_gene: TRBJ1-1
d_gene: NA
abundance: NA
v_gene: TRBV27
CDR3aa: CASSFGGNTEAFF
CDR3nt: TGTGCCAGCAGTTTTGGCGGGAACACTGAAGCTTTCTTT

j_gene: TRBJ2-7
d_gene: TRBD1
abundance: NA
v_gene: TRBV5-1
CDR3aa: CASSFPGTAYEQYF
CDR3nt: TGCGCCAGCAGCTTCCCCGGGACAGCCTACGAGCAGTACTTC

j_gene: TRBJ2-2
d_gene: TRBD2
abundance: NA
v_gene: TRBV28
CDR3aa: CASSPLAGGGTGELFF
CDR3nt: TGTGCCAGCAGTCCCTTAGCGGGAGGAGGTACCGGGGAGCTGTTTTTT

j_gene: TRBJ1-4
d_gene: NA
abundance: NA
v_gene: TRBV4-1
CDR3aa: CASSQFRVTNEKLFF
CDR3nt: TGCGCCAGCAGCCAATTCAGGGTAACTAATGAAAAACTGTTTTTT

j_gene: TRBJ2-7
d_gene: NA
abundance: NA
v_gene: TRBV5-1
CDR3aa: CASSAGVSYEQYF
CDR3nt: TGCGCCAGCAGCGCAGGGGTCTCCTACGAGCAGTACTTC

j_gene: TRBJ2-2
d_gene: TRBD2
abundance: NA
v_gene: TRBV6-4
CDR3aa: CASSELAGRSTGELFF
CDR3nt: TGTGCCAGCAGTGAGTTAGCGGGACGTAGCACCGGGGAGCTGTTTTTT

j_gene: TRBJ2-7
d_gene: NA
abundance: NA
v_gene: TRBV5-6
CDR3aa: CASSLVGGRKDYEQYF
CDR3nt: TGTGCCAGCAGCTTGGTCGGGGGACGGAAGGACTACGAGCAGTACTTC

j_gene: TRBJ2-7
d_gene: TRBD2
abundance: NA
v_gene: TRBV4-1
CDR3aa: CASSQDTGTSSYEQYF
CDR3nt: TGCGCCAGCAGCCAAGACACCGGGACTAGCTCCTACGAGCAGTACTTC

j_gene: TRBJ2-7
d_gene: TRBD1
abundance: NA
v_gene: TRBV6-5
CDR3aa: CASSDRQGAGIEQYF
CDR3nt: TGTGCCAGCAGCGACAGACAGGGGGCAGGTATCGAGCAGTACTTC

j_gene: TRBJ1-2
d_gene: NA
abundance: NA
v_gene: TRBV11-2
CDR3aa: CASSRTGNGYTF
CDR3nt: TGTGCCAGCAGCCGAACAGGGAATGGCTACACCTTC

j_gene: TRBJ2-3
d_gene: NA
abundance: once
v_gene: TRBV2
CDR3aa: CASRGGLTSTDTQYF
CDR3nt: TGTGCCAGCAGGGGTGGGCTAACTAGCACAGATACGCAGTATTTT

j_gene: TRBJ2-3
d_gene: TRBD2
abundance: NA
v_gene: TRBV5-8
CDR3aa: CASSLAGGDTQYF
CDR3nt: TGTGCCAGCAGCTTAGCGGGAGGCGATACGCAGTATTTT

j_gene: TRBJ2-3
d_gene: TRBD2
abundance: few
v_gene: TRBV6-5
CDR3aa: CASCFGAGAVADTQYF
CDR3nt: TGTGCCAGCTGTTTCGGAGCGGGAGCGGTCGCAGATACGCAGTATTTT

j_gene: TRBJ2-2
d_gene: TRBD1
abundance: NA
v_gene: TRBV5-4
CDR3aa: CASSLAGQQAITGELFF
CDR3nt: TGTGCCAGCAGCTTGGCGGGACAGCAAGCTATCACCGGGGAGCTGTTTTTT

j_gene: TRBJ1-2
d_gene: TRBD1
abundance: once
v_gene: TRBV27
CDR3aa: CASSLDRGANYGYTF
CDR3nt: TGTGCCAGCAGTTTGGACAGGGGAGCTAACTATGGCTACACCTTC

j_gene: TRBJ1-3
d_gene: TRBD1
abundance: NA
v_gene: TRBV19
CDR3aa: CASSRDREPGNTIYF
CDR3nt: TGTGCCAGTAGTCGTGACAGGGAGCCCGGAAACACCATATATTTT